The entry below gives a single T cell receptor (beta chain) sequence along with its context. The antigen is not known. This specimen comes from a study of T cell responses to AZD1222 COVID-19 vaccine. The study, taken as a whole, reports: A rise in Spike-specific TCR breadth and depth followed two AZD1222 doses. Repertoire sampling occurred only after the peak T cell response.

Assay used: immunoSEQ multiplex PCR; TCRdb lists only in-frame clones, some missing. The sample lists over 75,000 clones; 75% to 90% were seen once. Unmatched junction bases numbered 10, after V lost 3 bases and J lost 6 bases. The CDR3 runs 15 residues. Per germline, CDR1 GTSNPN and CDR2 SVGIG (reference sequence). Timing groups of about 4 and about 12 weeks for second doses were pooled. This rearrangement joins TRBV30 to TRBJ1-4; TRBD1 matches 7 bases. This sequence was found in an adult who received the AZD1222 COVID-19 vaccine. Sequencing used peripheral blood, obtained 28 days after the second AZD1222 dose. CDR3 protein: CAWSRGQGVDEKLFF. CDR3 DNA: TGTGCCTGGAGCCGCGGCCAGGGGGTCGATGAAAAACTGTTTTTT.